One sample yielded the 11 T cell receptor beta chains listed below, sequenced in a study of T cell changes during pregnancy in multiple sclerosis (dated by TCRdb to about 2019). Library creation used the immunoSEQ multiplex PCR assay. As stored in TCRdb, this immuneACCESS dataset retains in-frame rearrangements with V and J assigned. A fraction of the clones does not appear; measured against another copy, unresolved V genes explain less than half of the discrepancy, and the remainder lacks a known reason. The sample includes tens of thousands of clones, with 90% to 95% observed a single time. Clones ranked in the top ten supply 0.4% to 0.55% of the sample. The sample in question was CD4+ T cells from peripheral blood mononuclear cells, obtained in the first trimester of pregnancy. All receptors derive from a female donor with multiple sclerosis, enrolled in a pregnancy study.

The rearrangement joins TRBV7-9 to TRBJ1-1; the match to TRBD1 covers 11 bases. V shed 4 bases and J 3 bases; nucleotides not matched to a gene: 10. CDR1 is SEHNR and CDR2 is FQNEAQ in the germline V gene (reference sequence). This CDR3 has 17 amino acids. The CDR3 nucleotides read TGTGCCAGCAGCTCCACCCCGGGACAGGGGGTGTACACTGAAGCTTTCTTT. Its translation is CASSSTPGQGVYTEAFF.

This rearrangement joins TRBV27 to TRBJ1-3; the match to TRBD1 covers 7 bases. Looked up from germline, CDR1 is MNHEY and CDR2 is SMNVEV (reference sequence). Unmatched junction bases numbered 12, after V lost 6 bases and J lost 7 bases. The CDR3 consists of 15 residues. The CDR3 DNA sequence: TGTGCCAGCAGCCCCCTAACAGGGGTGAGGAACACCATATATTTT. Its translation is CASSPLTGVRNTIYF.

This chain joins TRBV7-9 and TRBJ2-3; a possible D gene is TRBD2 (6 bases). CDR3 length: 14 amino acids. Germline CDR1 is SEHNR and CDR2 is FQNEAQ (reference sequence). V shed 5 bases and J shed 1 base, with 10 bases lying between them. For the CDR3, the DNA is TGTGCCAGCAGCCTTCGCGGGGGCACAGATACGCAGTATTTT. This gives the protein CASSLRGGTDTQYF. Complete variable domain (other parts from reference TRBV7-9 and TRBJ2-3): DTGVSQNPRHKITKRGQNVTFRCDPISEHNRLYWYRQTLGQGPEFLTYFQNEAQLEKSRLLSDRFSAERPKGSFSTLEIQRTEQGDSAMYLCASSLRGGTDTQYFGPGTRLTVL.

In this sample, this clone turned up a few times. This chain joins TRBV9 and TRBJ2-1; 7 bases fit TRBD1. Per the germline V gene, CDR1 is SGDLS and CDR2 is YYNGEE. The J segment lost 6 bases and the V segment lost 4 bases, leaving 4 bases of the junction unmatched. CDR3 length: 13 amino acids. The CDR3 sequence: CASSIRDSNEQFF. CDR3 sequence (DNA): TGTGCCAGCAGCATCCGGGACAGCAATGAGCAGTTCTTC.

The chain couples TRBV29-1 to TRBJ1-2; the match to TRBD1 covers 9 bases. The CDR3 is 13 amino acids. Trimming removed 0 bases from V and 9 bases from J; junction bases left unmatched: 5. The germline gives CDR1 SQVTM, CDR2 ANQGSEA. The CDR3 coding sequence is TGCAGCGTTGAAGACCGGGACAGGGTTAGCTACACCTTC. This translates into CSVEDRDRVSYTF. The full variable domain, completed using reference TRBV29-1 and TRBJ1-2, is SAVISQKPSRDICQRGTSLTIQCQVDSQVTMMFWYRQQPGQSLTLIATANQGSEATYESGFVIDKFPISRPNLTFSTLTVSNMSPEDSSIYLCSVEDRDRVSYTFGSGTRLTVV.

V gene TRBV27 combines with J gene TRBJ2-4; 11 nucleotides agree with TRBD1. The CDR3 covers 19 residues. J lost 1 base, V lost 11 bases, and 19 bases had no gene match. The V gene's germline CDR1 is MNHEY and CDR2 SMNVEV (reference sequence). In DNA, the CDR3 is TGTGCCTCCGGCCGCCGGACAGGGGGCGCCGGTATGGCCAAAAACATTCAGTACTTC. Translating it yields CASGRRTGGAGMAKNIQYF.

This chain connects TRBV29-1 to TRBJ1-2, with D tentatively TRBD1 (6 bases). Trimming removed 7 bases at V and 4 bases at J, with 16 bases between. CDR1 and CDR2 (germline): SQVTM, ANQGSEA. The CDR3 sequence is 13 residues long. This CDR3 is CSAKDSFGYGYTF. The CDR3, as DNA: TGCAGCGCCAAGGACAGTTTTGGCTATGGCTACACCTTC.

The CDR3 loop is CASSLGQGGYGYTF. CDR3 in DNA: TGCGCCAGCAGCTTGGGACAGGGAGGCTATGGCTACACCTTC. The chain uses TRBV5-1 and TRBJ1-2; the match to TRBD1 covers 7 bases. Per the germline V gene, CDR1 is SGHRS and CDR2 is YFSETQ. The CDR3 contains 14 residues. The V segment lost 0 bases and the J segment 4 bases; nucleotides outside the gene matches: 3.

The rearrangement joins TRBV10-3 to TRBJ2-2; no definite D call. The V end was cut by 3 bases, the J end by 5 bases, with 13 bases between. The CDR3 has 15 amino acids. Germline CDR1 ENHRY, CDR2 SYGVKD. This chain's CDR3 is CAISDLPPVTGELFF. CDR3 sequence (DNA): TGTGCCATCAGTGACCTGCCCCCGGTAACCGGGGAGCTGTTTTTT.

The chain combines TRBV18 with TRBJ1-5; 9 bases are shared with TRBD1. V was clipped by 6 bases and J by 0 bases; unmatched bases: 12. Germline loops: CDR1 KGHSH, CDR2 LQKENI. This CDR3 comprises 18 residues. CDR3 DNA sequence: TGTGCCAGCTCTCCGCCGGGACAGGGACCTTATAGCAATCAGCCCCAGCATTTT. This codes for CASSPPGQGPYSNQPQHF. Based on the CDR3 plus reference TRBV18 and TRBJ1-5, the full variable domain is NAGVMQNPRHLVRRRGQEARLRCSPMKGHSHVYWYRQLPEEGLKFMVYLQKENIIDESGMPKERFSAEFPKEGPSILRIQQVVRGDSAAYFCASSPPGQGPYSNQPQHFGDGTRLSIL.

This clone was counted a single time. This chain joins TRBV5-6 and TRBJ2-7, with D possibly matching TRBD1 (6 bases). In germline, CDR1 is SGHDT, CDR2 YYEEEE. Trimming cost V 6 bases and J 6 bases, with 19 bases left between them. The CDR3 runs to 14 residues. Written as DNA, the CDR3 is TGTGCCAGCACTTACCTCCAGGGGCGGGCCGAGCAGTACTTC. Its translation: CASTYLQGRAEQYF.